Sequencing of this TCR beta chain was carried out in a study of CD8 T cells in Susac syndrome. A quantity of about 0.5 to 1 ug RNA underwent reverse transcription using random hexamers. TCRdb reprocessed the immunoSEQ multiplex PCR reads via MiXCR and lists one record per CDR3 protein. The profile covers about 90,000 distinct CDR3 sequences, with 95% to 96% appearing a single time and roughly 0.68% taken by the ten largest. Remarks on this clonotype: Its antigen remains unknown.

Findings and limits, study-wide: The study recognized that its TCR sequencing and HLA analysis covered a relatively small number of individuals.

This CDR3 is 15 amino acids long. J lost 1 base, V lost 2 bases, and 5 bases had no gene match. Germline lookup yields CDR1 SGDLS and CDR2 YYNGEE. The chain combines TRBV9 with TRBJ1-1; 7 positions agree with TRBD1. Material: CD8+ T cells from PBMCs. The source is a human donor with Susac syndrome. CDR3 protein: CASSVGDSKNTEAFF. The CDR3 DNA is TGTGCCAGCAGCGTCGGGGACAGTAAGAACACTGAAGCTTTCTTT.